One sample yielded the 27 T cell receptor beta chains listed below, sequenced in a study of CD8+CD57+ T cells in acquired aplastic anemia. Patients chosen for sequencing had shown CD8+CD57+ cell expansion by flow cytometry. Genomic DNA templated the TCR beta VDJ and CDR3 profiling. MiXCR, applied by TCRdb to the reads, yields one record per CDR3 protein. This sample has 180,000 or so distinct CDR3 sequences; roughly 50% occur once, and the top ten carry roughly 2%. Sequencing was performed on sorted CD4+, CD8+, or CD8+CD57+ T cells (not recorded which) from PBMCs. The receptors come from a human donor with aplastic anemia.

The chain employs TRBV2 and TRBJ1-5; unclear D gene. Germline V gene sequence: CDR1 SNHLY, CDR2 FYNNEI. Trimming cost V 7 bases and J 0 bases, with 7 bases left between them. CDR3 length equals 13 residues. The CDR3 is CASMRDSNQPQHF. DNA of the CDR3: TGTGCCAGCATGAGGGATAGCAATCAGCCCCAGCATTTT.

The rearrangement links TRBV19 to TRBJ1-1, with 7 bases lining up with TRBD1. CDR1 is LNHDA and CDR2 is SQIVND in the germline V gene (reference sequence). V dropped 5 bases and J dropped 3; count of bases not matched to a gene: 6. The CDR3 runs 14 residues. CDR3 coding DNA: TGTGCCAGTAGTGAACAGGGGTCTCACACTGAAGCTTTCTTT. Its translation: CASSEQGSHTEAFF.

A few counts support this clonotype. The chain employs TRBV20-1 and TRBJ1-5, with 10 bases lining up with TRBD1. Germline CDR1 is DFQATT and CDR2 is SNEGSKA (reference sequence). The CDR3 covers 15 residues. V lost 4 bases and J lost 6; bases outside the gene matches: 9. The CDR3 nucleotides read TGCAGTGCTACCCGTGACAGGGGGCTTGGTCAGCCCCAGCATTTT. Amino acids: CSATRDRGLGQPQHF.

With regard to this clonotype: This sequence may be a read error, since a much larger clone differs from it by one base. The J gene is TRBJ2-3, the V gene TRBV12-3 or TRBV12-4; 8 bases match TRBD2. The CDR3 has 16 amino acids. The CDR3 sequence is CASSLSRGGSTGTQYF. CDR3 bases: TGTGCCAGCAGTTTGAGTCGGGGGGGGAGCACAGGTACGCAGTATTTT.

This chain uses TRBV25-1 with TRBJ1-4, with 9 bases matching TRBD1. This CDR3 spans 15 amino acids. The V gene end was trimmed by 3 bases and the J gene end by 5 bases; junction bases not matched to a gene: 4. Germline V gene sequence: CDR1 MGHDK, CDR2 SYGVNS. The CDR3: CASSDPGQGNEKLFF. The CDR3 nucleotides read TGTGCCAGCAGTGACCCGGGACAGGGAAATGAAAAACTGTTTTTT.

The table lists this clonotype with many counts. In DNA, the CDR3 is TGTGCCAGCAGCTTAGGCACCGTGGGGACAGGGAGGGCAGATACGCAGTATTTT. Amino acids: CASSLGTVGTGRADTQYF. The chain has TRBV11-2 and TRBJ2-3; 9 bases line up with TRBD1. CDR1 is SGHAT and CDR2 is FQNNGV in the germline V gene. V trimming: 1 base; J trimming: 4 bases; junction bases outside the gene matches: 12. The CDR3 runs to 18 residues.

This clonotype was counted many times. The CDR3 DNA reads TGTGCCAGTAGTCGCCGCACAGATACGCAGTATTTT. This translates into CASSRRTDTQYF. The chain has TRBV19 and TRBJ2-3; D call uncertain. With 5 bases removed from V and 1 base from J, the gap between germline ends came to 4 bases. This CDR3 has 12 amino acids. The germline V gene has CDR1 LNHDA and CDR2 SQIVND (reference sequence).

This clonotype was seen at least ten times. The chain couples TRBV2 to TRBJ2-2; D uncertain. The CDR3 extends over 14 amino acids. CDR1 SNHLY and CDR2 FYNNEI come from the germline V gene. V lost 0 bases to trimming and J lost 7 bases, with 9 bases between them. CDR3 protein: CASSEAIGLGELFF. CDR3 nucleotides: TGTGCCAGCAGTGAAGCAATCGGTCTCGGGGAGCTGTTTTTT.

The table lists this clonotype with a few counts. The chain couples TRBV30 to TRBJ1-2; D remains unclear. Germline CDR1 GTSNPN, CDR2 SVGIG (reference sequence). The CDR3 is made up of 12 amino acids. V was trimmed by 5 bases and J by 0 bases, leaving 7 bases between them. CDR3 DNA sequence: TGTGCCTGGGAGGCGGCTAACTATGGCTACACCTTC. Encoded protein: CAWEAANYGYTF.

V usage is TRBV20-1 and J usage is TRBJ2-7; 7 nucleotides line up with TRBD1. Germline lookup yields CDR1 DFQATT and CDR2 SNEGSKA (reference sequence). Trimming removed 0 bases from V and 3 bases from J; junction bases left unmatched: 8. CDR3 length: 15 residues. In DNA, the CDR3 is TGCAGTGCTAGAGATGTGCCAGGGGGTTACTACGAGCAGTACTTC. Encoded protein: CSARDVPGGYYEQYF.

This clonotype appeared a few times. The chain uses TRBV11-2 and TRBJ2-7; 9 positions match TRBD1. Trimming at V came to 7 bases and at J to 0 bases, leaving 13 bases not matched to a gene. Germline lookup yields CDR1 SGHAT and CDR2 FQNNGV. CDR3 length equals 17 residues. Here the CDR3 reads CASTDVPGQGTSYEQYF. Written as DNA, the CDR3 is TGTGCCAGCACCGATGTCCCGGGACAGGGAACCTCCTACGAGCAGTACTTC. The full variable domain, with the rest looked up from reference TRBV11-2 and TRBJ2-7, is EAGVAQSPRYKIIEKRQSVAFWCNPISGHATLYWYQQILGQGPKLLIQFQNNGVVDDSQLPKDRFSAERLKGVDSTLKIQPAKLEDSAVYLCASTDVPGQGTSYEQYFGPGTRLTVT.

This chain uses TRBV10-3 with TRBJ2-5, with TRBD1 matching 11 bases. CDR1 ENHRY and CDR2 SYGVKD come from the germline V gene. There are 17 residues in the CDR3. Trimming removed 3 bases from V and 5 bases from J; junction bases left unmatched: 11. The CDR3 nucleotides read TGTGCCATCAGTGACCCCGAAGGGACAGGGGGAGTGGAGACCCAGTACTTC. Its translation: CAISDPEGTGGVETQYF.

This clonotype was detected ten times or more. The gene calls are TRBV7-9 and TRBJ2-5; perhaps TRBD2 as D (6 bases). The germline gives CDR1 SEHNR, CDR2 FQNEAQ (reference sequence). The CDR3 consists of 17 residues. The V gene lost 2 bases and the J gene lost 5 bases, with 21 bases spanning the gap. CDR3 nucleotides: TGTGCCAGCAGCTTATTGGGAGGTGACAGTTTCTCGGAGACCCAGTACTTC. This encodes CASSLLGGDSFSETQYF.

This clonotype appeared a single time. A much larger clone lies a single base off, so this may be a read error. The chain links TRBV7-9 to TRBJ2-5; D possibly corresponds to TRBD2 (6 bases). The V gene lost 7 bases and the J gene lost 7 bases, with 13 bases spanning the gap. Germline V CDR1 and CDR2: SEHNR, FQNEAQ (reference sequence). The CDR3 loop spans 12 amino acids. This chain's CDR3 is CASNPPGGTQYF. DNA for the CDR3: TGTGCCAGCAACCCCCCCGGGGGGACCCAGTACTTC.

The rearrangement links TRBV29-1 to TRBJ2-7; 7 nucleotides agree with TRBD2. The CDR3 has 13 residues. V gave up 6 bases and J gave up 0 bases; unmatched junction bases: 5. In germline, CDR1 is SQVTM, CDR2 ANQGSEA. The CDR3 DNA reads TGCAGCGTCCGGGGGGACGGCTCCTACGAGCAGTACTTC. Translated, it gives CSVRGDGSYEQYF.

Many counts were recorded for this clonotype. The chain employs TRBV18 and TRBJ2-5, with TRBD2 matching 7 bases. The CDR3 contains 14 residues. From germline, CDR1 is KGHSH and CDR2 LQKENI. V gave up 3 bases and J gave up 3 bases; unmatched junction bases: 4. CDR3 DNA sequence: TGTGCCAGCTCACCTTGGGCGGGGGAAGAGACCCAGTACTTC. Amino acids: CASSPWAGEETQYF.

This clonotype was detected a few times. CDR3 protein: CASSSGVGRGQNTQYF. CDR3 bases: TGTGCCAGCAGCTCGGGTGTGGGCAGGGGACAAAATACGCAGTATTTT. The chain uses TRBV5-4 and TRBJ2-3, with D possibly TRBD1 on 6 matching bases. There are 16 residues in the CDR3. Per the germline V gene, CDR1 is SGHNT and CDR2 is YYREEE (reference sequence). Trimming shortened V by 3 bases and J by 7 bases, and 21 bases separated the two germline ends. Combining the CDR3 with reference TRBV5-4 and TRBJ2-3 gives the whole variable domain ETGVTQSPTHLIKTRGQQVTLRCSSQSGHNTVSWYQQALGQGPQFIFQYYREEENGRGNFPPRFSGLQFPNYSSELNVNALELDDSALYLCASSSGVGRGQNTQYFGPGTRLTVL.

Many counts were recorded for this clonotype. The chain couples TRBV29-1 to TRBJ1-1; tentatively, D is TRBD1 (6 bases). The germline CDR1 and CDR2 sequences are SQVTM and ANQGSEA. V was pared by 2 bases and J by 5 bases, with 15 bases between. This CDR3 spans 14 amino acids. CDR3 loop: CSVESQGVWTEAFF. CDR3 in DNA: TGCAGCGTTGAATCACAGGGCGTGTGGACTGAAGCTTTCTTT.

Many counts were recorded for this clonotype. The V and J genes are TRBV29-1 and TRBJ2-3, with D uncertain. The germline V gene encodes CDR1 SQVTM and CDR2 ANQGSEA. Trimming removed 1 base from V and 5 bases from J, with 10 bases in between. The CDR3 is made up of 13 amino acids. The CDR3 loop is CSVEVPAQDTQYF. The CDR3 region has the DNA TGCAGCGTTGAAGTTCCCGCACAAGATACGCAGTATTTT.

The J gene is TRBJ1-1, the V gene TRBV29-1, with D possibly matching TRBD1 (5 bases). The length of the CDR3 is 15 residues. CDR1 and CDR2 (germline): SQVTM, ANQGSEA. Trimming cost V 4 bases and J 4 bases, with 19 bases left between them. DNA of the CDR3: TGCAGCGTTGCCGGAAGTGGGGGAAGTGGCACTGAAGCTTTCTTT. This codes for CSVAGSGGSGTEAFF.

This clonotype has at least ten counts. This chain joins TRBV29-1 and TRBJ2-7; 7 bases line up with TRBD1. The junction had 8 bases not matched to a gene; V was cut back by 7 bases and J by 5 bases. The CDR3 is 12 residues long. The germline V gene encodes CDR1 SQVTM and CDR2 ANQGSEA. The CDR3 DNA reads as TGCAGCGCCCGGACAGGTGGCAACGAGCAGTACTTC. Its protein is CSARTGGNEQYF.

There are many counts of this clonotype. This chain joins TRBV6-4 and TRBJ2-3, with 12 bases fitting TRBD2. The V and J ends lost 4 bases and 3 bases, in that order; junction bases with no gene match: 2. CDR1 is MRHNA, CDR2 SNTAGT, per germline. This CDR3 is 15 amino acids long. The CDR3 sequence is CASSALAGGTDTQYF. The CDR3 nucleotides are TGTGCCAGCAGTGCCCTAGCGGGGGGGACAGATACGCAGTATTTT.

This clonotype occurred many times. The chain has TRBV6-1 and TRBJ1-1; D perhaps matches TRBD1 (5 bases). The ends were cut back, 6 bases at V and 4 bases at J, with 15 bases in the middle. The CDR3 loop spans 14 amino acids. Per the germline V gene, CDR1 is MNHNS and CDR2 is SASEGT. The CDR3 DNA reads TGTGCCAGCAGCCAAACAGGTTGGGTCACTGAAGCTTTCTTT. Its translation: CASSQTGWVTEAFF.

This clonotype was seen at least ten times. V gene TRBV4-2 combines with J gene TRBJ1-2; no definite D call. Germline CDR1 is LGHNA and CDR2 is YNFKEQ. The CDR3 spans 12 residues. V gave up 1 base and J gave up 6 bases, with 6 bases separating them. CDR3 sequence (DNA): TGTGCCAGCAGCCAAGGGGCGGATGGCTACACCTTC. This sequence encodes CASSQGADGYTF.

This rearrangement joins TRBV29-1 to TRBJ1-5; the D is unclear. Trimming pared 3 bases from V and 6 bases from J, leaving 12 bases between. Germline CDR1 reads SQVTM; CDR2 reads ANQGSEA. The CDR3 consists of 13 residues. The CDR3 loop reads CSVDEGLGQPQHF. As DNA, the CDR3 is TGCAGCGTTGACGAAGGATTGGGTCAGCCCCAGCATTTT.

This clonotype was picked up many times. The rearrangement uses TRBV10-3 and TRBJ2-1; 10 nucleotides align to TRBD2. The germline V gene encodes CDR1 ENHRY and CDR2 SYGVKD. The CDR3 is 14 amino acids. V was clipped by 10 bases and J by 5 bases; unmatched bases: 8. The CDR3 region is CATRPTSGHNEQFF. The DNA for the CDR3 is TGTGCCACCCGACCGACTAGCGGGCACAATGAGCAGTTCTTC.

V gene TRBV20-1 combines with J gene TRBJ2-5, with 9 bases aligning to TRBD1. Germline CDR1 DFQATT, CDR2 SNEGSKA (reference sequence). The CDR3 contains 13 residues. The CDR3 loop is CRAVGQGGETQYF. The CDR3 DNA follows: TGCAGAGCCGTGGGACAGGGAGGAGAGACCCAGTACTTC.